The 15 T cell receptor beta chains reported below all come from one sample, sequenced in a study of graft-versus-host responses after intestinal transplantation. Measured with immunoSEQ multiplex PCR; TCRdb has only the in-frame clones, and not every one. The sample holds around 76,000 clones, around 96% seen once. These receptors have no known antigen. Sequenced material: unstimulated CD8+ T cells sorted from spleen or lymph node cells, taken before intestinal transplant. The receptors come from a human donor who received an intestinal transplant.

The DNA of the CDR3 is TGTGCCAGCAGCACCACTAGCTATCAAGAGACCCAGTACTTC. Its protein product is CASSTTSYQETQYF. The rearrangement links TRBV13 to TRBJ2-5, with D possibly TRBD2 on 6 matching bases. The CDR3 has 14 residues. V dropped 5 bases and J dropped 2 bases, with 12 bases sitting between them. CDR1 and CDR2 (germline): PRHDT, FYEKMQ (reference sequence).

This rearrangement joins TRBV5-1 to TRBJ2-3; 7 bases agree with TRBD2. The germline V gene encodes CDR1 SGHRS and CDR2 YFSETQ. This CDR3 is built from 16 residues. Trimming at V came to 4 bases and at J to 3 bases, leaving 11 bases not matched to a gene. CDR3 in DNA: TGCGCCAGCAGCCCCTGGCGGGAGAGTGGAACAGATACGCAGTATTTT. Protein sequence: CASSPWRESGTDTQYF. The full variable domain, in which reference TRBV5-1 and TRBJ2-3 provide the parts outside the CDR3, is KAGVTQTPRYLIKTRGQQVTLSCSPISGHRSVSWYQQTPGQGLQFLFEYFSETQRNKGNFPGRFSGRQFSNSRSEMNVSTLELGDSALYLCASSPWRESGTDTQYFGPGTRLTVL.

The chain combines TRBV7-8 with TRBJ2-1; D unclear. V lost 0 bases to trimming and J lost 3 bases, with 21 bases between them. Per the germline V gene, CDR1 is SGHVS and CDR2 is FQNEAQ. The CDR3 is 19 residues long. CDR3 region: CASSLAPLAYPGIYNEQFF. CDR3 DNA sequence: TGTGCCAGCAGCTTAGCACCACTCGCCTACCCCGGTATCTACAATGAGCAGTTCTTC.

CDR3 in amino acids: CASSSGGNQPQHF. DNA for the CDR3: TGTGCCAGCAGCTCCGGGGGGAACCAGCCCCAGCATTTT. V usage is TRBV9 and J usage is TRBJ1-5, with a weak D call TRBD1 (5 bases). V was cut by 4 bases and J by 7 bases, with 12 bases left in between. CDR1 is SGDLS, CDR2 YYNGEE, per germline. This CDR3 contains 13 residues.

The chain uses TRBV5-6 and TRBJ1-2; no reliable D call. This CDR3 is 13 amino acids long. V was trimmed by 0 bases and J by 4 bases, leaving 7 bases between them. Germline V gene data show CDR1 as SGHDT and CDR2 as YYEEEE. This CDR3 is CASSLGGFYGYTF. In DNA, the CDR3 is TGTGCCAGCAGCTTGGGGGGATTCTATGGCTACACCTTC.

The rearrangement joins TRBV27 to TRBJ1-1; D not certain. Germline CDR1 MNHEY, CDR2 SMNVEV (reference sequence). CDR3 length: 14 amino acids. V lost 3 bases to trimming and J lost 3 bases, with 11 bases between them. CDR3 bases: TGTGCCAGCAGTTTTCGCGGGCAGCACACTGAAGCTTTCTTT. Translation: CASSFRGQHTEAFF.

V is TRBV14 and J is TRBJ2-3; 11 nucleotides line up with TRBD2. Germline loops: CDR1 SGHDN, CDR2 FVKESK. V gave up 5 bases and J gave up 5 bases; unmatched junction bases: 6. The CDR3 is 15 residues long. The chain's CDR3 is CASSILAGAVDTQYF. The CDR3 DNA sequence: TGTGCCAGCAGCATACTAGCGGGAGCCGTAGATACGCAGTATTTT.

This rearrangement joins TRBV5-4 to TRBJ1-4; possibly TRBD1 for D (6 bases). There are 13 residues in the CDR3. The V gene lost 4 bases and the J gene lost 8 bases, with 12 bases spanning the gap. The V gene's germline CDR1 is SGHNT and CDR2 YYREEE (reference sequence). The CDR3 DNA reads TGTGCCAGCAGCCTTAAGGGGGGCGAAAAACTGTTTTTT. Translation: CASSLKGGEKLFF.

Regarding this clone: The sample carries other DNA sequences with the same CDR3. The chain carries TRBV27 and TRBJ2-2; D is unresolved. Trimming left V 3 bases short and J 8 bases short, with 7 bases between. CDR1 is MNHEY and CDR2 is SMNVEV in the germline V gene (reference sequence). This CDR3 contains 12 residues. CDR3 sequence reads: CASSFLSGELFF. CDR3 nucleotide sequence: TGTGCCAGCAGTTTCCTTTCTGGGGAGCTGTTTTTT.

The table lists this clone with a few counts. The chain has TRBV19 and TRBJ2-7; D is undetermined. V was shortened by 5 bases and J by 3 bases, with 17 bases between the two germline ends. CDR3 length equals 15 residues. CDR1 and CDR2 from the germline V gene are LNHDA and SQIVND (reference sequence). The CDR3 sequence is CASSLTRKKVYEQYF. The DNA of the CDR3 is TGTGCCAGTAGTCTGACTCGAAAAAAAGTCTACGAGCAGTACTTC.

The V gene is TRBV27, the J gene TRBJ2-5, with TRBD2 matching over 7 bases. With the DNA end fitting TRBJ2-7 better, the J assignment may be wrong. This CDR3 has 14 amino acids. CDR1 and CDR2 from the germline V gene are MNHEY and SMNVEV (reference sequence). The CDR3 region is CASSLGGRVYEQYF. Here the CDR3 DNA reads TGTGCCAGCAGTTTAGGAGGGAGGGTCTACGAGCAGTACTTC.

The V gene is TRBV30, the J gene TRBJ2-7; TRBD1 aligns across 7 bases. From germline, CDR1 is GTSNPN and CDR2 SVGIG (reference sequence). The CDR3 spans 11 residues. Unmatched junction bases numbered 2, after V lost 4 bases and J lost 5 bases. DNA for the CDR3: TGTGCCTGGACCGACAGGGACGAGCAGTACTTC. This sequence encodes CAWTDRDEQYF.

CDR3 region: CASSRSTGELFF. The CDR3 bases are TGTGCCTCCTCTAGGTCCACCGGGGAGCTGTTTTTT. The gene calls are TRBV30 and TRBJ2-2; unclear D gene. The germline V gene has CDR1 GTSNPN and CDR2 SVGIG (reference sequence). V shed 7 bases and J shed 4 bases, with 10 bases lying between them. The length of the CDR3 is 12 residues.

This chain links TRBV27 with TRBJ2-3; either TRBD1 or TRBD2 may fit D (6 bases each). The V end was cut by 3 bases, the J end by 3 bases, with 19 bases between. CDR1 and CDR2 (germline): MNHEY, SMNVEV (reference sequence). The CDR3 has 17 residues. DNA for the CDR3: TGTGCCAGCAGTTTTCGAAGGGGGGCTCGTTCAACAGATACGCAGTATTTT. The encoded protein is CASSFRRGARSTDTQYF.

This clone was seen only once. This sequence joins TRBV28 and TRBJ1-4; tentative D call: TRBD1 (5 bases). The ends were cut back, 2 bases at V and 0 bases at J, with 16 bases in the middle. This CDR3 comprises 18 residues. The germline CDR1 and CDR2 sequences are MDHEN and SYDVKM. The CDR3 is CASSLGREALSTNEKLFF. DNA for the CDR3: TGTGCCAGCAGTTTAGGCAGGGAAGCTTTATCAACTAATGAAAAACTGTTTTTT.